A selection of T cell receptor beta chains follows, all from one sample in a study of T cells in Graves' hyperthyroidism and ophthalmopathy. TCRdb fed the multiplex PCR reads into MiXCR, producing one record per CDR3 protein. The sample records 660,000 or so distinct CDR3 sequences, 20% being singletons. Source material: blood. These receptor sequences come from a man younger than 45 with Graves' ophthalmopathy. Both conserved end residues are part of each CDR3. The D gene is left open where the match is weak. Clone sizes are given selectively: once, few, many, or a class where the clone is expanded.

CDR3 length	V gene	J gene	D gene	clone size	CDR3 DNA	CDR3 protein
16	TRBV18	TRBJ1-1	-	-	TGTGCCAGCTCACCACCGATGGGGCAGAAGAACACTGAAGCTTTCTTT	CASSPPMGQKNTEAFF
15	TRBV20-1	TRBJ2-2	TRBD2	few	TGCAGTGCTAGAGATCTAGCGGGAGAGACCGGGGAGCTGTTTTTT	CSARDLAGETGELFF
13	TRBV12-3/TRBV12-4	TRBJ1-4	-	many	TGTGCCAGCAGTTTTGACAGGAATGAAAAACTGTTTTTT	CASSFDRNEKLFF
16	TRBV7-9	TRBJ2-1	-	-	TGTGCCAGCAGCTCGCGGGGTGGGGGCTCCTACAATGAGCAGTTCTTC	CASSSRGGGSYNEQFF
16	TRBV27	TRBJ2-3	TRBD2	many	TGTGCCAGCAGTTCAAGACTAGCGGGAGGCACAGATACGCAGTATTTT	CASSSRLAGGTDTQYF
13	TRBV2	TRBJ2-1	-	few	TGTGCCAGCAGACTAGGGCCCTTTGATGAGCAGTTCTTC	CASRLGPFDEQFF
12	TRBV11-3	TRBJ1-2	-	many	TGTGCCAGCAGCTACGAGGGGAATGGCTACACCTTC	CASSYEGNGYTF
17	TRBV2	TRBJ2-7	TRBD2	many	TGTGCCAGCGGGGGGGACAGACAGCGGGAGGGCCCCTACGAGCAGTACTTC	CASGGDRQREGPYEQYF
15	TRBV7-8	TRBJ2-5	TRBD2	once	TGTGCCAGCAGCTCGGGAGCGGGGCTCCAAGAGACCCAGTACTTC	CASSSGAGLQETQYF
14	TRBV7-6	TRBJ2-7	-	few	TGTGCCAGCAGCTTAGCGCCCCACCACTACGAGCAGTACTTC	CASSLAPHHYEQYF
14	TRBV2	TRBJ2-7	-	many	TGTGCCAGCAGTGAAGAATCGGTCTCCTACGAGCAGTACTTC	CASSEESVSYEQYF
14	TRBV5-1	TRBJ2-7	-	many	TGCGCCAGCAGCTTGGAAAGGGCCACCTACGAGCAGTACTTC	CASSLERATYEQYF
19	TRBV24-1	TRBJ2-3	TRBD2	-	TGTGCCACCAGCTTCCCGGGACTAGCGGGGGGCTCTAGCACAGATACGCAGTATTTT	CATSFPGLAGGSSTDTQYF
13	TRBV20-1	TRBJ2-7	-	few	TGCAGTGGCTCACCGGGGAGTACCTACGAGCAGTACTTC	CSGSPGSTYEQYF
13	TRBV6-1	TRBJ2-2	-	few	TGTGCCAGCAGTGAATCGGTCGCCGGGGAGCTGTTTTTT	CASSESVAGELFF